One sample yielded the 2 T cell receptor beta chains listed below, sequenced in a study of cytomegalovirus exposure and HLA in healthy donors. It was with 60 Vbeta and 13 Jbeta primers that the PCR ran. Sequenced by immunoSEQ multiplex PCR; TCRdb stores in-frame clones only, minus some. The data show approximately 180,000 clones, about 80% seen once. The material sequenced was PBMCs. Source of these receptors: a woman aged 40 to 50 in good health and CMV-seronegative.

V gene TRBV9 combines with J gene TRBJ1-1, with 9 bases that match TRBD1. Germline V CDR1 and CDR2: SGDLS, YYNGEE. V lost 6 bases to trimming and J lost 1 base; unmatched junction nucleotides: 10. This CDR3 is 16 amino acids long. The CDR3: CASNRQGVGGNTEAFF. CDR3 coding DNA: TGTGCCAGCAACCGACAGGGGGTAGGGGGGAACACTGAAGCTTTCTTT.

This clone was observed a handful of times. The chain employs TRBV7-2 and TRBJ2-7; D is possibly TRBD1 (6 bases). CDR1 is SGHTA, CDR2 FQGNSA, per germline. CDR3 length equals 14 residues. V was trimmed by 5 bases and J by 2 bases, leaving 13 bases between them. The CDR3 loop is CASSPLDRAYEQYF. In nucleotides, the CDR3 is TGTGCCAGCAGCCCCTTGGACAGAGCCTACGAGCAGTACTTC.